This TCR beta chain came from a study of shared clonotypes between healthy human individuals. The data were produced by immunoSEQ multiplex PCR, yet TCRdb's version contains in-frame clones alone and is incomplete. The sample has 2 million to 2.5 million clones, less than 95% seen once. As regards this clone: Its antigen is unidentified.

The study's findings and limits: Across subsets, estimated richness was generally greater for naive than for memory populations.

The CDR3 covers 17 residues. The J segment lost 0 bases and the V segment lost 2 bases, leaving 5 bases of the junction unmatched. Germline CDR1 MGHDK, CDR2 SYGVNS. The V and J genes are TRBV25-1 and TRBJ2-1, with 9 positions matching TRBD2. The sequenced material came from naive CD4+ T cells from PBMCs. Subset indicated: CD45RA+ positively selected. The source is a man younger than 30 in good health. Some clones in this sample may be carry-over from other donors' samples. This CDR3 is CASSEPSGRNSYNEQFF. The CDR3 bases are TGTGCCAGCAGTGAACCCAGCGGGAGGAACTCCTACAATGAGCAGTTCTTC.